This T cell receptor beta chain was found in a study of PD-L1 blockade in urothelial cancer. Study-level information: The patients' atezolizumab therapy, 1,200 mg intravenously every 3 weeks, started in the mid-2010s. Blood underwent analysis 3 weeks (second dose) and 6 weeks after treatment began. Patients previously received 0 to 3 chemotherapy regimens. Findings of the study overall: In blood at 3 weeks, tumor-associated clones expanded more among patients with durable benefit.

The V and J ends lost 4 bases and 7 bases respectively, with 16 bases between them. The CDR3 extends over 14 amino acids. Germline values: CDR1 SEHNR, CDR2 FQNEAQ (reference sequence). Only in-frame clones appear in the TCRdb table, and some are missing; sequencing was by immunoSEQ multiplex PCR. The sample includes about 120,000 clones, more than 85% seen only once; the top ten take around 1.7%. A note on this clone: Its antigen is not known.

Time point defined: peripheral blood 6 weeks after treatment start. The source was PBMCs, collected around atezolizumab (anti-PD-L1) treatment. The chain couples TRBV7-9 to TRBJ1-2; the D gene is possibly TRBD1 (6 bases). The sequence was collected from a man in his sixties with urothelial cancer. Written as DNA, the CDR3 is TGTGCCAGCAGCTACGGGGGGGCGGTGGCTGGCTACACCTTC. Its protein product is CASSYGGAVAGYTF.